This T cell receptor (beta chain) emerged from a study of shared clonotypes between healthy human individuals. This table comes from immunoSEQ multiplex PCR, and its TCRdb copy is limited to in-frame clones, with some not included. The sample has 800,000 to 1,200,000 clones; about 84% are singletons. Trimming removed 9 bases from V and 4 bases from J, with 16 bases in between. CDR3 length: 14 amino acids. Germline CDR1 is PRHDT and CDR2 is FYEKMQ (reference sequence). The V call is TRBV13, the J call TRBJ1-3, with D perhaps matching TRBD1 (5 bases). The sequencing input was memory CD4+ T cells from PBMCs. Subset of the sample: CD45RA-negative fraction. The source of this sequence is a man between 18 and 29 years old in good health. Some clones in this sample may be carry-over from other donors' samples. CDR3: CARNSRDGGNTIYF. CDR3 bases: TGTGCCAGGAATTCTCGGGACGGCGGAAACACCATATATTTT.